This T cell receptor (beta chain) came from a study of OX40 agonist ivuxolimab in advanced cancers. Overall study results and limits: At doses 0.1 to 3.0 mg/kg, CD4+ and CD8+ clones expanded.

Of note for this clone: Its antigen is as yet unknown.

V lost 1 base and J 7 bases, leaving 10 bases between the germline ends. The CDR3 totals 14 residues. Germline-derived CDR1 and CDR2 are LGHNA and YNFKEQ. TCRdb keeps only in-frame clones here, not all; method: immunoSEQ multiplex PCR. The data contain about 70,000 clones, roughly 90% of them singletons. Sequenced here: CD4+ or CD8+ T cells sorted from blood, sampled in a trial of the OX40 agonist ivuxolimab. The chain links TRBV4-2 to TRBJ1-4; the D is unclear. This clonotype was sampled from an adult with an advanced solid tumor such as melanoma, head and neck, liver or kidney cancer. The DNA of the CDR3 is TGTGCCAGCAGCCAAGTAACTGGCGGTGAAAAACTGTTTTTT. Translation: CASSQVTGGEKLFF.